This entry is about one TCR beta chain. Unmatched junction bases numbered 0, after V lost 3 bases and J lost 2 bases. The germline V gene encodes CDR1 LNHDA and CDR2 SQIVND (reference sequence). The CDR3 runs 14 residues. The data are from a study of OX40 agonist ivuxolimab in advanced cancers. At the level of the study: Checkpoint inhibitors had been given previously to around 38% of patients.

Profiling relied on immunoSEQ multiplex PCR, and the TCRdb table lists in-frame clones only, not all of them. The sample lists about 77,000 clones, 90% to 95% occurring once. Sample: CD4+ or CD8+ T cells sorted from blood, taken in a trial of the OX40 agonist ivuxolimab. The sequence was obtained from an adult with an advanced solid tumor such as melanoma, head and neck, liver or kidney cancer. The chain employs TRBV19 and TRBJ2-7; TRBD2 agrees at 11 bases. The CDR3 loop reads CASSMTSGAYEQYF. The CDR3 DNA is TGTGCCAGTAGTATGACTAGCGGGGCCTACGAGCAGTACTTC.